The 8 T cell receptor beta chains below were found in one sample sequenced in a study of CD8+CD57+ T cells in acquired aplastic anemia. Sequencing was done on patients that had shown CD8+CD57+ cell expansion by flow cytometry. Profiling that covered TCR beta VDJ and CDR3 relied on genomic DNA as its template. TCRdb reprocessed the reads via MiXCR and lists one record per CDR3 protein. The table records about 75,000 distinct CDR3 sequences, 55% to 75% of them present only once. The specimen sequenced was sorted CD4+, CD8+, or CD8+CD57+ T cells (not recorded which) from PBMCs. The receptors shown here come from a human donor with aplastic anemia.

V usage is TRBV2 and J usage is TRBJ2-2, with D unresolved. V lost 4 bases to trimming and J lost 5 bases, with 17 bases between them. From germline, CDR1 is SNHLY and CDR2 FYNNEI. The CDR3 spans 16 residues. CDR3 protein: CASSVGQLLMTGELFF. The CDR3 DNA reads TGTGCCAGCAGTGTGGGCCAGCTTTTAATGACCGGGGAGCTGTTTTTT.

V and J are TRBV24-1 and TRBJ2-7; 12 bases are shared with TRBD2. Germline V gene data show CDR1 as KGHDR and CDR2 as SFDVKD. The CDR3 runs to 15 residues. The J segment lost 2 bases and the V segment lost 4 bases, leaving 2 bases of the junction unmatched. CDR3 sequence: CATSDPSGRAYEQYF. In nucleotides, the CDR3 is TGTGCCACCAGTGACCCTAGCGGGAGGGCCTACGAGCAGTACTTC.

At least ten counts were recorded for this clonotype. The J gene is TRBJ1-3, the V gene TRBV10-3, with a possible D match to TRBD1 (5 bases). The length of the CDR3 is 18 residues. V shed 6 bases and J shed 1 base, with 22 bases lying between them. Germline CDR1 and CDR2: ENHRY and SYGVKD. The CDR3 nucleotides are TGTGCCATCAGCGGAACCAAGGGACGGAGCGAATCTGGAAACACCATATATTTT. Residues: CAISGTKGRSESGNTIYF.

This chain connects TRBV10-3 to TRBJ2-5; the D gene is possibly TRBD1 (5 bases). The DNA end favors TRBJ2-7, so the J call may be wrong. The CDR3 covers 13 residues. The germline V gene has CDR1 ENHRY and CDR2 SYGVKD. Here the CDR3 reads CAISEGARCEQYF. The CDR3 DNA is TGTGCCATCAGTGAAGGGGCTCGTTGCGAGCAGTACTTC.

The V and J genes are TRBV25-1 and TRBJ2-3; tentatively, D is TRBD2 (6 bases). Germline CDR1 reads MGHDK; CDR2 reads SYGVNS. Trimming removed 9 bases at V and 3 bases at J, with 22 bases between. This CDR3 has 16 amino acids. CDR3 nucleotides: TGTGCCAGGCAATATCCTGGGACTGACGGAACAGATACGCAGTATTTT. It translates to CARQYPGTDGTDTQYF.

The V and J genes are TRBV19 and TRBJ2-7; 7 bases are shared with TRBD2. Germline V lookup: CDR1 LNHDA, CDR2 SQIVND (reference sequence). The CDR3 extends over 13 amino acids. Trimming cost V 4 bases and J 2 bases; bases outside gene matches: 2. The chain's CDR3 is CASSRTSAYEQYF. CDR3 DNA sequence: TGTGCCAGTAGTAGAACTAGCGCCTACGAGCAGTACTTC.

This clonotype was observed a few times. The chain combines TRBV19 with TRBJ1-5, with TRBD1 matching over 7 bases. Germline CDR1 LNHDA, CDR2 SQIVND (reference sequence). The CDR3 is 14 amino acids. V lost 6 bases and J lost 6; bases outside the gene matches: 8. In nucleotides, the CDR3 is TGTGCCAGTAGGTTGGACAGGCTGAGTCAGCCCCAGCATTTT. This codes for CASRLDRLSQPQHF.

V and J are TRBV19 and TRBJ1-6; TRBD1 is a possible D gene (5 bases). CDR3 length: 20 residues. The ends were cut back, 5 bases at V and 0 bases at J, with 23 bases in the middle. The V gene's germline CDR1 is LNHDA and CDR2 SQIVND (reference sequence). CDR3 protein: CASSFARGEYLSSYNSPLHF. DNA for the CDR3: TGTGCCAGTAGTTTTGCGCGGGGGGAATATCTGAGCTCCTATAATTCACCCCTCCACTTT.